The source of this T cell receptor beta chain is a study of graft-versus-host responses after intestinal transplantation. Intraepithelial plus lamina propria lymphocytes were released by processing graft tissue. The CDR3 is 13 residues long. V gave up 4 bases and J gave up 1 base, with 7 bases separating them. Per germline, CDR1 MNHEY and CDR2 SVGAGI. Repertoires were generated with immunoSEQ multiplex PCR, while TCRdb's copy carries only in-frame clones and drops some. The data show 60,000 to 65,000 clones, about 89% seen once. Concerning this clone itself: The antigen is not known.

Whole-study findings and limits: Where graft-donor T cell macrochimerism was present, patients had high graft-versus-host to host-versus-graft clonal ratios in allografts. Recipient marrow harbored GvH clones, some of which surfaced first in ileum or blood. Peak circulating GvH clone levels were associated with early post-transplant HvG declines.

This receptor was taken from a human patient who received an intestinal transplant, so some T cells may come from the graft donor. Sample: ileum tissue, taken less than 400 days after transplant. The V and J genes are TRBV6-5 and TRBJ1-1; tentative D call: TRBD1 (5 bases). The CDR3 sequence is CASSFGQNTEAFF. CDR3 DNA: TGTGCCAGCAGTTTTGGACAGAACACTGAAGCTTTCTTT.